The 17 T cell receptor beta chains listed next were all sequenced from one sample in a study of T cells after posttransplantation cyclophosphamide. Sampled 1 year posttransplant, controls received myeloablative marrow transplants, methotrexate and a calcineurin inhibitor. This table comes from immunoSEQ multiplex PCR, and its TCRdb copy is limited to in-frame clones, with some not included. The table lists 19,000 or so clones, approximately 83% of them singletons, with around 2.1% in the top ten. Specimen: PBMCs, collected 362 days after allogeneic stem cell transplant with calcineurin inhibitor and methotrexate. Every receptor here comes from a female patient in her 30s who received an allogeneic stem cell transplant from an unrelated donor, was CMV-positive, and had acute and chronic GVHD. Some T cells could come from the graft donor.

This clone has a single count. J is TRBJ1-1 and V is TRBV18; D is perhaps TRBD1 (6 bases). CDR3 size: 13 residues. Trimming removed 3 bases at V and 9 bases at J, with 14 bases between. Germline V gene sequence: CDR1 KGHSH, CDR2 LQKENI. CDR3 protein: CASSPSIRDKAFF. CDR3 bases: TGTGCCAGCTCACCTTCTATCCGGGACAAAGCTTTCTTT.

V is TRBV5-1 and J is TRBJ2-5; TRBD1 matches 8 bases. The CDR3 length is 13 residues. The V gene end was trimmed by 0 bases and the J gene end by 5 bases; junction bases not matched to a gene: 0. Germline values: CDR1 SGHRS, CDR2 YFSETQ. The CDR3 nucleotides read TGCGCCAGCAGCTTGGGACAGGGGGAGACCCAGTACTTC. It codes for CASSLGQGETQYF.

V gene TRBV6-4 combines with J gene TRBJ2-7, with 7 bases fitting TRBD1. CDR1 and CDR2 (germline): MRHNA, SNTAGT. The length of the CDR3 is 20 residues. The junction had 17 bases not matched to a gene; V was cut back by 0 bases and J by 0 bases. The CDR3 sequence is CASSDSIRQGLLLFSYEQYF. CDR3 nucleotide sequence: TGTGCCAGCAGTGACTCGATCCGACAGGGCTTGCTGCTCTTCTCCTACGAGCAGTACTTC.

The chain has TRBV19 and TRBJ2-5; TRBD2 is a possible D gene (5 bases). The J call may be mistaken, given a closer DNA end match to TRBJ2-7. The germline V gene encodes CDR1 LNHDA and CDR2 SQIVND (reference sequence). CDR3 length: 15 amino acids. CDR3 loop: CASSILGSTPYEQYF. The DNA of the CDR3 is TGTGCCAGTAGTATCCTTGGGAGTACCCCCTACGAGCAGTACTTC.

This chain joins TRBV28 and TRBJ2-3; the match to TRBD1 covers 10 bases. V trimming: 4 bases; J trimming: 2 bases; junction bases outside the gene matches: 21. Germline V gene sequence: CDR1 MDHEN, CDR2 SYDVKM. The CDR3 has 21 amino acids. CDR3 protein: CASSWTFPPTGTGEYTDTQYF. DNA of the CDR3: TGTGCCAGCAGTTGGACTTTTCCCCCCACCGGGACAGGGGAATACACAGATACGCAGTATTTT.

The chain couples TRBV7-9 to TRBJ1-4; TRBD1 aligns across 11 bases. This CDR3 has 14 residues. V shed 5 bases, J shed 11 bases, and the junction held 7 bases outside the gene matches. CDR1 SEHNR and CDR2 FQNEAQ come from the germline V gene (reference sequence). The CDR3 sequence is CASSGGQGAWKLFF. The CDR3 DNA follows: TGTGCCAGCAGCGGAGGACAGGGGGCATGGAAACTGTTTTTT.

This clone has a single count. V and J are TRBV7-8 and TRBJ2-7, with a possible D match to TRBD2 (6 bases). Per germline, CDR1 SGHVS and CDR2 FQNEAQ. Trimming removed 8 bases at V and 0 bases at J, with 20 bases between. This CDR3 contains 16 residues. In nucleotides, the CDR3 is TGTGCCAGCTCCGAGCAGCGGGCCACCAGCTCCTACGAGCAGTACTTC. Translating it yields CASSEQRATSSYEQYF.

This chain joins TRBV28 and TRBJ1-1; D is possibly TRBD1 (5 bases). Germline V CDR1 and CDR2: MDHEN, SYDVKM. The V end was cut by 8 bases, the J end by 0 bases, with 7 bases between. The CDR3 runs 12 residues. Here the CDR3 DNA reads TGTGCCAGCGGGGCCCTGAACACTGAAGCTTTCTTT. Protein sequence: CASGALNTEAFF.

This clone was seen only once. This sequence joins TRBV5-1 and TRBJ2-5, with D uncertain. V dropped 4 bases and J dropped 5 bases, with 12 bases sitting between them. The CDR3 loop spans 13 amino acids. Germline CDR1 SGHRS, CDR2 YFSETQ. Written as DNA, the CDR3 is TGCGCCAGCAGCAATTTTCCCGGGGAGACCCAGTACTTC. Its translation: CASSNFPGETQYF. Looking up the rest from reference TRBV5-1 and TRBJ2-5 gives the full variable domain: KAGVTQTPRYLIKTRGQQVTLSCSPISGHRSVSWYQQTPGQGLQFLFEYFSETQRNKGNFPGRFSGRQFSNSRSEMNVSTLELGDSALYLCASSNFPGETQYFGPGTRLLVL.

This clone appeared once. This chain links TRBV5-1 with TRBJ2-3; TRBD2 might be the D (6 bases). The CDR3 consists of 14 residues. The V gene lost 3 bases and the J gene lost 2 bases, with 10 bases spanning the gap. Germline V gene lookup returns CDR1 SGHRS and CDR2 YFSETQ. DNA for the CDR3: TGCGCCAGCAGCTACCGGGACTTCACAGATACGCAGTATTTT. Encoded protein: CASSYRDFTDTQYF.

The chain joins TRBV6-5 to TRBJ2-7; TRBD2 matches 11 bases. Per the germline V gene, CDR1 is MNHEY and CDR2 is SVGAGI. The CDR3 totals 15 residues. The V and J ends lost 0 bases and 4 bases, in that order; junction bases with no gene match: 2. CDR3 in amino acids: CASSYSTSGMYEQYF. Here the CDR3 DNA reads TGTGCCAGCAGTTACTCGACTAGCGGGATGTACGAGCAGTACTTC.

CDR3 amino acids: CASKDRETHGYTF. Here the CDR3 DNA reads TGTGCCAGCAAGGACAGGGAAACCCATGGCTACACCTTC. The V gene is TRBV2, the J gene TRBJ1-2; 8 bases align to TRBD1. The V gene end was trimmed by 7 bases and the J gene end by 6 bases; junction bases not matched to a gene: 7. The germline gives CDR1 SNHLY, CDR2 FYNNEI. This CDR3 comprises 13 residues. Together with reference TRBV2 and TRBJ1-2, the CDR3 gives the full variable domain: EPEVTQTPSHQVTQMGQEVILRCVPISNHLYFYWYRQILGQKVEFLVSFYNNEISEKSEIFDDQFSVERPDGSNFTLKIRSTKLEDSAMYFCASKDRETHGYTFGSGTRLTVV.

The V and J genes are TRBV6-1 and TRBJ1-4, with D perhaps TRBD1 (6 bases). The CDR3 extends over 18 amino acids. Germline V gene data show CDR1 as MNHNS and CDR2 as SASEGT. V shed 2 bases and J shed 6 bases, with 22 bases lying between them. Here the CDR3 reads CASSEWPLMGALDEKLFF. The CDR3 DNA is TGTGCCAGCAGTGAATGGCCTTTGATGGGGGCGCTTGATGAAAAACTGTTTTTT.

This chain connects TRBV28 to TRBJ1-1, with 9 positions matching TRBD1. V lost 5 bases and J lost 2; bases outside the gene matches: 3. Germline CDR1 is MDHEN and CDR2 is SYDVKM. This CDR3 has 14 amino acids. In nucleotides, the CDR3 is TGTGCCAGCAGTAACACAGGGGGCAACACTGAAGCTTTCTTT. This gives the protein CASSNTGGNTEAFF.

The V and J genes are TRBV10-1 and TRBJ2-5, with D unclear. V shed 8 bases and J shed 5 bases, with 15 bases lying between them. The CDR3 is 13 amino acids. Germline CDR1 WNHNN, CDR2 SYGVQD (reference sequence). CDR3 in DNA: TGCGCCAGCCGAATGTTAGATTGGGAGACCCAGTACTTC. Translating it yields CASRMLDWETQYF.

The CDR3 loop is CASSDLSWEAFF. The CDR3 DNA sequence: TGTGCCAGCAGTGATCTTAGCTGGGAAGCTTTCTTT. V is TRBV25-1 and J is TRBJ1-1; D gene unclear. The CDR3 is made up of 12 amino acids. Germline V gene lookup returns CDR1 MGHDK and CDR2 SYGVNS. V was cut by 3 bases and J by 8 bases, with 10 bases left in between.

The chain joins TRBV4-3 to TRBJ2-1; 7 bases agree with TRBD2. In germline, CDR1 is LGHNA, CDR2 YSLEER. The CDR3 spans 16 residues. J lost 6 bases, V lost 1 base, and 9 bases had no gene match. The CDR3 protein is CASSQVSAGAGNEQFF. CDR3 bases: TGCGCCAGCAGCCAAGTGTCCGCGGGAGCTGGCAATGAGCAGTTCTTC.